A single sample gave rise to the 5 T cell receptor beta chains below, sequenced in a study of blood T cells in healthy people across ages. The use of a sample-barcoded 5' primer and a J-beta primer mix characterized a second PCR of 7 to 11 cycles. From the 5' RACE reads, TCRdb called clonotypes with MiXCR, one entry per CDR3 protein. The sample contains hundreds of thousands of distinct CDR3 sequences, nearly 60% of which appear only once. The source material was blood. Receptors originate from a man in his thirties or forties in good health.

This clonotype has only one observation. The rearrangement links TRBV20-1 to TRBJ2-3; possible D gene TRBD2, 6 bases. The germline V gene encodes CDR1 DFQATT and CDR2 SNEGSKA (reference sequence). Deletions cut 3 bases from V and 3 bases from J, with 13 bases between. The CDR3 is 14 residues long. Here the CDR3 reads CSASIGGATDTQYF. The CDR3 DNA reads as TGCAGTGCTAGTATTGGCGGGGCAACAGATACGCAGTATTTT.

V is TRBV3-1 and J is TRBJ2-7; tentative D call: TRBD2 (5 bases). Germline V gene data show CDR1 as LGHDT and CDR2 as YNNKEL (reference sequence). The germline V and J ends were trimmed by 2 bases and 6 bases, with 11 bases remaining between them. The CDR3 is made up of 13 amino acids. CDR3 bases: TGTGCCAGCAGCCAACTTGGACTGCCCGAGCAGTACTTC. Its translation: CASSQLGLPEQYF.

The CDR3, as DNA: TGCAGTGCTAGAGGGACGGTTGGGGACACTGGAAACACCATATATTTT. It yields the protein CSARGTVGDTGNTIYF. The chain is built from TRBV20-1 and TRBJ1-3; tentatively, D is TRBD1 (6 bases). V was shortened by 1 base and J by 2 bases, with 15 bases between the two germline ends. Germline V gene sequence: CDR1 DFQATT, CDR2 SNEGSKA (reference sequence). The CDR3 length is 16 residues.

The chain recombines TRBV7-2 with TRBJ1-6, with a tentative D call TRBD1 (5 bases). V lost 2 bases and J 5 bases, leaving 22 bases between the germline ends. Germline V gives CDR1 SGHTA, CDR2 FQGNSA. CDR3 length: 19 residues. CDR3 protein: CASSLIGTRGVSNNSPLHF. CDR3 bases: TGTGCCAGCAGCTTAATCGGGACTCGCGGGGTATCCAATAATTCACCCCTCCACTTT.

This clonotype has only a few counts. The chain employs TRBV15 and TRBJ2-7, with D perhaps TRBD2 (5 bases). Trimming took off 0 bases at V and 2 bases at J, with 11 bases between the two ends. Germline CDR1 LNHNV, CDR2 YYDKDF (reference sequence). This CDR3 is 15 amino acids long. CDR3 DNA sequence: TGTGCCACCAGCAGAGATGGAAGCGGCCCCTACGAGCAGTACTTC. Its translation: CATSRDGSGPYEQYF.